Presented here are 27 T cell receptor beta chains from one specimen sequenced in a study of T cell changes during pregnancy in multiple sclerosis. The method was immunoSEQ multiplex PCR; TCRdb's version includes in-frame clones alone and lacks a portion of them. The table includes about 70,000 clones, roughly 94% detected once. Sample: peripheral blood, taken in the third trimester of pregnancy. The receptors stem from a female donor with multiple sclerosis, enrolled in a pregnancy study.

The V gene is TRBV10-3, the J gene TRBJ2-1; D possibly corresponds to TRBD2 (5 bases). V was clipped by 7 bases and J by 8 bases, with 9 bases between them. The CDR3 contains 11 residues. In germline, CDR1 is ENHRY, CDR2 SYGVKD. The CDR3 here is CAIMRTYEQFF. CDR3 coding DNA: TGTGCCATCATGAGGACTTATGAGCAGTTCTTC.

Here the CDR3 DNA reads TGTGCCAGCAGCATTGCGCGGGGCTCTGGAAACACCATATATTTT. Its protein product is CASSIARGSGNTIYF. This rearrangement joins TRBV9 to TRBJ1-3, with unresolved D. The CDR3 extends over 15 amino acids. Trimming removed 4 bases at V and 0 bases at J, with 11 bases between. Germline assignment: CDR1 SGDLS and CDR2 YYNGEE.

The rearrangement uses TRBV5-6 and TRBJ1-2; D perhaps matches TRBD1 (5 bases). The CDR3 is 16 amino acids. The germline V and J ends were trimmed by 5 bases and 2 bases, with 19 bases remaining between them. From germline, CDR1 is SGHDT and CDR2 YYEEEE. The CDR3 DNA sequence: TGTGCCAGCAGTCTCGTAGATACAGGTTGGAACTATGGCTACACCTTC. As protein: CASSLVDTGWNYGYTF.

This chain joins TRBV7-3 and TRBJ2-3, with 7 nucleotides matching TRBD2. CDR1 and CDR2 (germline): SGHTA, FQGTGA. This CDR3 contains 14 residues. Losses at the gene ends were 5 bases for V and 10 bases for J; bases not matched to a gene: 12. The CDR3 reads CASSGGGVGDAQYF. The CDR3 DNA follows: TGTGCCAGCAGCGGGGGAGGGGTGGGCGACGCGCAGTATTTT.

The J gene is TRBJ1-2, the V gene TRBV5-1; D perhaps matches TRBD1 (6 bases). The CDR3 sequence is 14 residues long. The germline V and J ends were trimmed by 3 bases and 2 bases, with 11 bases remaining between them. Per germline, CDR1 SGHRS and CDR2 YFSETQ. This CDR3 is CASSWTVSNYGYTF. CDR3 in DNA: TGCGCCAGCAGCTGGACAGTTTCCAACTATGGCTACACCTTC.

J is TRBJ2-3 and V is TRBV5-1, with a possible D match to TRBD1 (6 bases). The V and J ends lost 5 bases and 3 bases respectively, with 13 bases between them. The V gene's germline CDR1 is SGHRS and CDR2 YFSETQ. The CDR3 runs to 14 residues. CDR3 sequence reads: CASRTGTETDTQYF. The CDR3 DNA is TGCGCCAGCAGAACAGGGACGGAGACAGATACGCAGTATTTT.

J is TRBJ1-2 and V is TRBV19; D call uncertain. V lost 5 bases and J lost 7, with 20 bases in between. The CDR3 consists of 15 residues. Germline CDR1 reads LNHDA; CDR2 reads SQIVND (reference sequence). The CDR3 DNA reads TGTGCCAGTAGTCCTTACTCCGGGCAGGAGGGTGGCTACACCTTC. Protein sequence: CASSPYSGQEGGYTF.

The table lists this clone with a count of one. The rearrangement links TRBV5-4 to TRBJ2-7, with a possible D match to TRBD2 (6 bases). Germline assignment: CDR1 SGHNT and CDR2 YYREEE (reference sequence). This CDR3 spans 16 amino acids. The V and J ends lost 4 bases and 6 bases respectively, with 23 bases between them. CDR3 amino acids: CASSPGRGLMGGEQYF. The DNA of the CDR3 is TGTGCCAGCAGCCCGGGCCGGGGACTCATGGGGGGCGAGCAGTACTTC. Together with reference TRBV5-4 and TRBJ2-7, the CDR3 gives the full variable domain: ETGVTQSPTHLIKTRGQQVTLRCSSQSGHNTVSWYQQALGQGPQFIFQYYREEENGRGNFPPRFSGLQFPNYSSELNVNALELDDSALYLCASSPGRGLMGGEQYFGPGTRLTVT.

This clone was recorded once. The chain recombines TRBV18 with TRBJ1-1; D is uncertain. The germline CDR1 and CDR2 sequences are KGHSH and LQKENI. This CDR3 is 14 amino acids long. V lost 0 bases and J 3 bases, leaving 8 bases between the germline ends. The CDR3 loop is CASSPPQRDTEAFF. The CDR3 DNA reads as TGTGCCAGCTCACCACCACAGAGGGACACTGAAGCTTTCTTT.

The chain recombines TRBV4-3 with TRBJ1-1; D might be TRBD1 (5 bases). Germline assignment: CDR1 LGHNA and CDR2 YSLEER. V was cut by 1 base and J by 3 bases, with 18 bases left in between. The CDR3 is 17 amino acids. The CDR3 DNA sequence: TGCGCCAGCAGCCAAGGGCCAGGGATTAAAGGGGACACTGAAGCTTTCTTT. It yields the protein CASSQGPGIKGDTEAFF.

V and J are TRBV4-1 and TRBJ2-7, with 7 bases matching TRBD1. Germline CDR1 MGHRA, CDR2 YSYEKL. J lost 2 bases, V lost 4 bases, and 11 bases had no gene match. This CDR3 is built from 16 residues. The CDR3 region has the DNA TGCGCCAGCAGCCTCTCCGGGACAGCGAACCCCTACGAGCAGTACTTC. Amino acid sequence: CASSLSGTANPYEQYF.

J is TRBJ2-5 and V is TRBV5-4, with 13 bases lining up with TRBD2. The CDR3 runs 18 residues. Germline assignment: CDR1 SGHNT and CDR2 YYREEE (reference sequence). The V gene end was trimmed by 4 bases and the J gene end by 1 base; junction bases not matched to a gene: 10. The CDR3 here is CASSPWGLAGTLQETQYF. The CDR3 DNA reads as TGTGCCAGCAGCCCCTGGGGACTAGCGGGGACCCTCCAAGAGACCCAGTACTTC.

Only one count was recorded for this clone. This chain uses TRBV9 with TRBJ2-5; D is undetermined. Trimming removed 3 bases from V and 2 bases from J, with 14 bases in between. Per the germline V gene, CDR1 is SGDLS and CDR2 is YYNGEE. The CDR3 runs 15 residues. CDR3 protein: CASSGIGARQETQYF. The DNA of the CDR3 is TGTGCCAGCAGCGGAATCGGAGCGCGTCAAGAGACCCAGTACTTC.

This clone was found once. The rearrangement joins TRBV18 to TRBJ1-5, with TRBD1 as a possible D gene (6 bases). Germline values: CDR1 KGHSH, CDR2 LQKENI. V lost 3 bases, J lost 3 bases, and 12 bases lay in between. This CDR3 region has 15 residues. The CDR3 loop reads CASSPTDSNNQPQHF. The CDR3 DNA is TGTGCCAGCTCACCGACGGACAGTAACAATCAGCCCCAGCATTTT.

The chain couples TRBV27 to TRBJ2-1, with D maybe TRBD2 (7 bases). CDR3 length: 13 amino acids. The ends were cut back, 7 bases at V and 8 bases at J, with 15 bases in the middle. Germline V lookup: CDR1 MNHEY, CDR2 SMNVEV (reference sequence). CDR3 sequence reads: CASTQRGGHEQFF. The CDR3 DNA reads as TGTGCCAGCACTCAAAGGGGGGGCCATGAGCAGTTCTTC.

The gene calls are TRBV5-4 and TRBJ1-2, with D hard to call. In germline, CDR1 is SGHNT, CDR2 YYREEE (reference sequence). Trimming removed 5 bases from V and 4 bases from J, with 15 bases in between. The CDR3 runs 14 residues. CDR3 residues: CASRESLLGYGYTF. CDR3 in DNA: TGTGCCAGCAGGGAGTCGTTGTTAGGCTATGGCTACACCTTC.

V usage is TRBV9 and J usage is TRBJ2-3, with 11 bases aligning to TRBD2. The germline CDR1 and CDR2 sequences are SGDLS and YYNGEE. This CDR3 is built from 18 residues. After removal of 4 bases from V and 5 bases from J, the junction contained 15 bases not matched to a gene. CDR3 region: CASSFRLAGTLGGDTQYF. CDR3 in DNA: TGTGCCAGCAGCTTCCGACTAGCGGGGACCCTAGGCGGAGATACGCAGTATTTT. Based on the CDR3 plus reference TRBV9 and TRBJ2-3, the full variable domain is DSGVTQTPKHLITATGQRVTLRCSPRSGDLSVYWYQQSLDQGLQFLIQYYNGEERAKGNILERFSAQQFPDLHSELNLSSLELGDSALYFCASSFRLAGTLGGDTQYFGPGTRLTVL.

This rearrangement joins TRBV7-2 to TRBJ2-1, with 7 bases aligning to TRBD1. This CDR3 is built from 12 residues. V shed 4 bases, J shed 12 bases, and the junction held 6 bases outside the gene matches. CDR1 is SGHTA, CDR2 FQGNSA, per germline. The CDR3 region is CASSSSQGLQFF. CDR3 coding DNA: TGTGCCAGCAGCTCATCACAGGGGTTGCAGTTCTTC.

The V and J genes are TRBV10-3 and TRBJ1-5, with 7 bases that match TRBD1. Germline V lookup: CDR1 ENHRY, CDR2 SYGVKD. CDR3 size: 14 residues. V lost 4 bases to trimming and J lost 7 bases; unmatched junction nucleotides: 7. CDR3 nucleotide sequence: TGTGCCATCAGTGCCACGACAGGGAGCCAGCCCCAGCATTTT. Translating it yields CAISATTGSQPQHF.

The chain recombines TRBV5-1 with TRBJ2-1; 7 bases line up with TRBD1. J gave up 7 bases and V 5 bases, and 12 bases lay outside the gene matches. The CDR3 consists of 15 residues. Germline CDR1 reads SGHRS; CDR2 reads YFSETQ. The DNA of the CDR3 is TGCGCCAGCAGTCGAGAGGGGGCCTATGGAAATGAGCAGTTCTTC. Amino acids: CASSREGAYGNEQFF. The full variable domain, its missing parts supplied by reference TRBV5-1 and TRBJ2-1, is KAGVTQTPRYLIKTRGQQVTLSCSPISGHRSVSWYQQTPGQGLQFLFEYFSETQRNKGNFPGRFSGRQFSNSRSEMNVSTLELGDSALYLCASSREGAYGNEQFFGPGTRLTVL.

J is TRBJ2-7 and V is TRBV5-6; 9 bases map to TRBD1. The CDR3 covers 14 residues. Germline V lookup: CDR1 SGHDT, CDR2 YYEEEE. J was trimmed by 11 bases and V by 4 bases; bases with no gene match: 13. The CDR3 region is CASSTPGQGGNEYF. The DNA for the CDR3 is TGTGCCAGCAGCACACCGGGACAGGGAGGTAATGAGTACTTC.

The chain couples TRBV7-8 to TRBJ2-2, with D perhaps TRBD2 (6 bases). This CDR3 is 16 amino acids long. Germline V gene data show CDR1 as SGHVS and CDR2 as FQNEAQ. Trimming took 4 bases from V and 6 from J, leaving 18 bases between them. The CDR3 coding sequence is TGTGCCAGCAGCTCAAGGATCGGGACTGAACCCGGGGAGCTGTTTTTT. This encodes CASSSRIGTEPGELFF.

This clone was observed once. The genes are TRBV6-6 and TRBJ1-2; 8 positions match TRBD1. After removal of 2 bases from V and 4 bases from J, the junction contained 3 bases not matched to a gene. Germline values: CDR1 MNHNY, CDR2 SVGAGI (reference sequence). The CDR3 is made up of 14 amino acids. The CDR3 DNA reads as TGTGCCAGCAGTTACACGACAGGGGTCTATGGCTACACCTTC. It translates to CASSYTTGVYGYTF.

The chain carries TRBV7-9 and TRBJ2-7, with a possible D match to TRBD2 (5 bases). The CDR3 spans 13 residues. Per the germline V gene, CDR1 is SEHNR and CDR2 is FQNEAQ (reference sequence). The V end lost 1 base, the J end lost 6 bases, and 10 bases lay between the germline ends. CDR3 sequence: CASSLGGISEQYF. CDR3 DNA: TGTGCCAGCAGCTTAGGAGGGATCAGCGAGCAGTACTTC. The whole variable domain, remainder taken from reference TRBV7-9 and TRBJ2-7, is DTGVSQNPRHKITKRGQNVTFRCDPISEHNRLYWYRQTLGQGPEFLTYFQNEAQLEKSRLLSDRFSAERPKGSFSTLEIQRTEQGDSAMYLCASSLGGISEQYFGPGTRLTVT.

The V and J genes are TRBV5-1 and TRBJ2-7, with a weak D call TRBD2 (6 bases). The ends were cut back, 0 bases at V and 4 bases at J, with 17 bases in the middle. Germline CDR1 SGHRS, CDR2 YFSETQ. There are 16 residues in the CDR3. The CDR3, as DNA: TGCGCCAGCAGCTTGGCCACAGGTGCGGGGAATTACGAGCAGTACTTC. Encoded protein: CASSLATGAGNYEQYF.

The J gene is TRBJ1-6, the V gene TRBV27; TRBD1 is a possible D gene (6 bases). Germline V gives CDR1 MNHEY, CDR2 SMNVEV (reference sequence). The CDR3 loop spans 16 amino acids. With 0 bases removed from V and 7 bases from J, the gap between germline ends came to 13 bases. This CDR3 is CASSLSGDKRNSPLHF. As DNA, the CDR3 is TGTGCCAGCAGTTTATCGGGGGACAAGAGAAATTCACCCCTCCACTTT.

The CDR3 region has the DNA TGTGCCAGCAGCTCCCTCCGGACAGGGACCTACGAGCAGTACTTC. This sequence encodes CASSSLRTGTYEQYF. The V call is TRBV7-6, the J call TRBJ2-7; 8 nucleotides match TRBD1. Germline assignment: CDR1 SGHVS and CDR2 FNYEAQ. The V segment lost 4 bases and the J segment 2 bases; nucleotides outside the gene matches: 7. This CDR3 comprises 15 residues.